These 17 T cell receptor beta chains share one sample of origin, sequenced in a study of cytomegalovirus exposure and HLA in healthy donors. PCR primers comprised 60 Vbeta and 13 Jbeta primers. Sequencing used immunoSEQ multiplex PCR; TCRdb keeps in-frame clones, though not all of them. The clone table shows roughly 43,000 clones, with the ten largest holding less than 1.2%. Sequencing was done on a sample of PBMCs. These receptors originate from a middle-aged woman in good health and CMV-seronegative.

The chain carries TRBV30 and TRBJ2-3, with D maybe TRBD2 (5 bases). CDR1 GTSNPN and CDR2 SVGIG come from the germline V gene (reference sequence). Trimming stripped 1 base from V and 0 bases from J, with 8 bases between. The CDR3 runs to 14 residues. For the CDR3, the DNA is TGTGCCTGGAGTGCGGGGTATAGCACAGATACGCAGTATTTT. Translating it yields CAWSAGYSTDTQYF.

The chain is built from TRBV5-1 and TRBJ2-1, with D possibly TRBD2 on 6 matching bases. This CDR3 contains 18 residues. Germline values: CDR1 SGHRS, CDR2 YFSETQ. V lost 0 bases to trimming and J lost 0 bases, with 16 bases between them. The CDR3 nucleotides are TGCGCCAGCAGCTTGGGGGCCAGCCGGGGGAGCTCCTACAATGAGCAGTTCTTC. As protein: CASSLGASRGSSYNEQFF.

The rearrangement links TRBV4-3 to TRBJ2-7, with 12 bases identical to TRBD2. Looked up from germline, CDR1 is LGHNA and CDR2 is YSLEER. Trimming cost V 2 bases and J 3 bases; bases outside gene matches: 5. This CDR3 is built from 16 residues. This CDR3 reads CASSQLLAGGHYEQYF. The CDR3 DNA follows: TGCGCCAGCAGCCAATTACTAGCGGGAGGACACTACGAGCAGTACTTC.

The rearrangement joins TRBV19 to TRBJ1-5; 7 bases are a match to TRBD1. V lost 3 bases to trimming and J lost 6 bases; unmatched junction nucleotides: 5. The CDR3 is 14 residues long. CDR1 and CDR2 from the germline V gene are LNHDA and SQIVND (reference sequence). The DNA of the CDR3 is TGTGCCAGTAGTATCGACAGGGTTGGTCAGCCCCAGCATTTT. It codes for CASSIDRVGQPQHF.

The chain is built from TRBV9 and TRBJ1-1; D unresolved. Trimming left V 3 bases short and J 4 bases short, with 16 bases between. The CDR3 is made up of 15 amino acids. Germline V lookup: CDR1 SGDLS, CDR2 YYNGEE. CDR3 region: CASSGPWELSTEAFF. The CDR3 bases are TGTGCCAGCAGCGGACCATGGGAGCTGAGCACTGAAGCTTTCTTT. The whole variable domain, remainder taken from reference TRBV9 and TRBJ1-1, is DSGVTQTPKHLITATGQRVTLRCSPRSGDLSVYWYQQSLDQGLQFLIQYYNGEERAKGNILERFSAQQFPDLHSELNLSSLELGDSALYFCASSGPWELSTEAFFGQGTRLTVV.

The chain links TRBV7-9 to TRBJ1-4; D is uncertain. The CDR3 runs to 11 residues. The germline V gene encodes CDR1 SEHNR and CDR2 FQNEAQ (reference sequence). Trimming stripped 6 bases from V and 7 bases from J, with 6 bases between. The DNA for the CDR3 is TGTGCCAGCAGTATTAGTGAAAAACTGTTTTTT. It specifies CASSISEKLFF.

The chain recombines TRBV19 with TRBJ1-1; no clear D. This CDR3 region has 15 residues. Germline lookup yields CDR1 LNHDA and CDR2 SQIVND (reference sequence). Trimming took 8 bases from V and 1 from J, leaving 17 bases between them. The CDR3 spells CASQPVISPNTEAFF. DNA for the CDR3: TGTGCCAGTCAACCGGTCATATCCCCGAACACTGAAGCTTTCTTT.

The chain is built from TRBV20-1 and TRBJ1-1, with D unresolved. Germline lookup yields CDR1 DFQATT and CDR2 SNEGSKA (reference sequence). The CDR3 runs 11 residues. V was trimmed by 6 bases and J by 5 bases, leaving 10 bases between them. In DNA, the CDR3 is TGCAGTGCGCCCACTGCGACTGAAGCTTTCTTT. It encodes CSAPTATEAFF.

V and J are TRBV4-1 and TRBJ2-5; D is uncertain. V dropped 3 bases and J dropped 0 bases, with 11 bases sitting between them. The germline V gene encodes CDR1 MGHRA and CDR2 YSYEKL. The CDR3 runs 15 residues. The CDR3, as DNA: TGCGCCAGCAGCCAGCCCGACGGGTACCAAGAGACCCAGTACTTC. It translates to CASSQPDGYQETQYF.

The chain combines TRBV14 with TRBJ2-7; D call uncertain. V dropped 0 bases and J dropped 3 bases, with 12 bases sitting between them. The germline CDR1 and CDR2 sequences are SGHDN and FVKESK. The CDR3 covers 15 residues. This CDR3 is CASSQDSPVFYEQYF. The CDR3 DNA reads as TGTGCCAGCAGCCAAGATTCCCCGGTGTTCTACGAGCAGTACTTC. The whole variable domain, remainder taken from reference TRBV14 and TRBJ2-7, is EAGVTQFPSHSVIEKGQTVTLRCDPISGHDNLYWYRRVMGKEIKFLLHFVKESKQDESGMPNNRFLAERTGGTYSTLKVQPAELEDSGVYFCASSQDSPVFYEQYFGPGTRLTVT.

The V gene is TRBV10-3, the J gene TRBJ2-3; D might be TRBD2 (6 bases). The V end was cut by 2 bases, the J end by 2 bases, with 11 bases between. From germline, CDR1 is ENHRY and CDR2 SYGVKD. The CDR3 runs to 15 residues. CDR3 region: CAISEDGGITDTQYF. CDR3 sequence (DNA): TGTGCCATCAGTGAGGATGGCGGGATCACAGATACGCAGTATTTT.

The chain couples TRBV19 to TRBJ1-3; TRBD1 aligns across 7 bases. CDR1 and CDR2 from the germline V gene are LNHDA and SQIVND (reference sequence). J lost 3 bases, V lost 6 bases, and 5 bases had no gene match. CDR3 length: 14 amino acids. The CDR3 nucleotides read TGTGCCAGTAGCAAACAGGGGTTTGGAAACACCATATATTTT. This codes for CASSKQGFGNTIYF. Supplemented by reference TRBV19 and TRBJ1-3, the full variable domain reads DGGITQSPKYLFRKEGQNVTLSCEQNLNHDAMYWYRQDPGQGLRLIYYSQIVNDFQKGDIAEGYSVSREKKESFPLTVTSAQKNPTAFYLCASSKQGFGNTIYFGEGSWLTVV.

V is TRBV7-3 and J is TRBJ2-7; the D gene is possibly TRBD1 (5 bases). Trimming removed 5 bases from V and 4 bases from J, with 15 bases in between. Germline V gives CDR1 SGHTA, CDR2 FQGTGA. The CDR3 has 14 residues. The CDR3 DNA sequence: TGTGCCAGCAGCGCAGGGTACGGTTCGTACGAGCAGTACTTC. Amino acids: CASSAGYGSYEQYF.

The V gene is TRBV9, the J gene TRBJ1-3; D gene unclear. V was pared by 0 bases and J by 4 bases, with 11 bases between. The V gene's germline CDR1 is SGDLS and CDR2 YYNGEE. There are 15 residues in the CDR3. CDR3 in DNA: TGTGCCAGCAGCGTAGCCCCTGGACTAGGAAACACCATATATTTT. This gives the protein CASSVAPGLGNTIYF.

DNA for the CDR3: TGTGCCAGCAGTCCCTCCCGGACTAGCGGTTCCCACGAGCAGTACTTC. Its protein product is CASSPSRTSGSHEQYF. The rearrangement links TRBV4-2 to TRBJ2-7, with TRBD2 matching over 10 bases. The junction had 13 bases not matched to a gene; V was cut back by 6 bases and J by 5 bases. The CDR3 contains 16 residues. Germline V gene sequence: CDR1 LGHNA, CDR2 YNFKEQ.

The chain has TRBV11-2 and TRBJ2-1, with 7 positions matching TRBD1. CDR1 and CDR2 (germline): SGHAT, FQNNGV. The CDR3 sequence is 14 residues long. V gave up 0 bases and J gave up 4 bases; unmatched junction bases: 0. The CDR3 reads CASSLEGQYNEQFF. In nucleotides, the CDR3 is TGTGCCAGCAGCTTAGAGGGACAGTACAATGAGCAGTTCTTC. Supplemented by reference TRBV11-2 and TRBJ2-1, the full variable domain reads EAGVAQSPRYKIIEKRQSVAFWCNPISGHATLYWYQQILGQGPKLLIQFQNNGVVDDSQLPKDRFSAERLKGVDSTLKIQPAKLEDSAVYLCASSLEGQYNEQFFGPGTRLTVL.

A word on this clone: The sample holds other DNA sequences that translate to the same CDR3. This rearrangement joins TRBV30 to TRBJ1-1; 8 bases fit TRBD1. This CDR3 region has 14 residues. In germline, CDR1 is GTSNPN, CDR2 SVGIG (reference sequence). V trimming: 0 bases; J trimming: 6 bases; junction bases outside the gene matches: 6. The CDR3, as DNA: TGTGCCTGGAGTGTAATCGGACAGGGCGCTGAAGCTTTCTTT. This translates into CAWSVIGQGAEAFF.